This T cell receptor beta chain was documented in a study of blood T cell repertoires in COVID-19. As for the study in general: Acute and convalescent COVID-19 samples came from the United States, Italy and Spain. The cDNA or gDNA used as material had been derived from T cells, B-cell-depleted T cells, or PBMCs.

The germline CDR1 and CDR2 sequences are SGHNT and YYREEE (reference sequence). The CDR3 covers 17 residues. The ends were cut back, 3 bases at V and 2 bases at J, with 21 bases in the middle. In the original processing: Estimated nucleated cell counts came from reference gene primer amplification. Data came from immunoSEQ multiplex PCR; TCRdb stores just in-frame clones and leaves some out. D and trimming were read from the DNA, whereas the V and J calls and clone size are those reported in that table. This table has 40,000 or so clones, 80% to 90% appearing once. This TCR was recovered from a human donor in a cohort sampled during active COVID-19. The chain carries TRBV5-4 and TRBJ2-7, with D maybe TRBD1 (6 bases). Sequenced input: peripheral blood. The CDR3 DNA sequence: TGTGCCAGCAGCTCGACGACCACAGGGACCAGACCCTACGAGCAGTACTTC. Translated, it gives CASSSTTTGTRPYEQYF.